This T cell receptor beta chain was profiled in a study of human T cells and chemical hapten exposure. The wider study: The study patch tested 0.01% DPC on the upper back and read results at 6 days. TCR yields differed between samples (mainly from small differences in pooled library volume).

This sample's time point: patch test 2, 6 weeks after DPC sensitization. The treatment is: therapeutic diphenylcyclopropenone sensitization with weekly scalp DPC. TCRdb reanalysed the RACE reads using MiXCR and keeps one entry per CDR3 protein. Of under 450,000 distinct CDR3 sequences in the sample, around 6% are singletons; the top ten hold 4.5% to 6%. Trimming took 4 bases from V and 3 from J; bases not matched to a gene: 6. Germline loops: CDR1 ENHRY, CDR2 SYGVKD. This CDR3 has 16 amino acids. The clonotype comes from a woman aged 18-29 years with alopecia areata. Some clones in this sample may be carry-over from other donors' samples. The sequenced sample was whole blood, obtained in connection with sensitization to the hapten diphenylcyclopropenone (DPC). The chain links TRBV10-3 to TRBJ2-3, with 11 bases identical to TRBD1. The CDR3 region has the DNA TGTGCCATCAGTGGGACAGGGGGCATAGGTACAGATACGCAGTATTTT. Its translation is CAISGTGGIGTDTQYF.